These T cell receptor beta chains were read from a single sample in a study of blood T cell repertoires in COVID-19. This table comes from immunoSEQ multiplex PCR, and its TCRdb copy is limited to in-frame clones, with some not included. The data hold over 250,000 clones, with around 89% observed a single time. Sequences were obtained from PBMCs or T cells enriched from blood (not recorded which). The receptors were sampled from a woman between 50 and 59 years old who had recovered from COVID-19. Both conserved end residues are part of each CDR3. The D gene is left open where the match is weak. Clone size is shown for a subset of rows, as once, few, many or a class of expanded clone.

>15|TRBJ1-2|TRBD1|once|TRBV28
CASTDRGGRNYGYTF
TGTGCCAGCACCGACAGGGGAGGACGTAACTATGGCTACACCTTC
>18|TRBJ2-6|NA|NA|TRBV27
CASSFRRIGVSGANVLTF
TGTGCCAGCAGTTTCCGGAGAATTGGCGTCTCTGGGGCCAACGTCCTGACTTTC
>15|TRBJ2-5|NA|NA|TRBV5-4
CASSLARMAGETQYF
TGTGCCAGCAGCTTGGCCAGGATGGCGGGAGAGACCCAGTACTTC
>17|TRBJ2-7|TRBD1|few|TRBV18
CASSQARDRTFTYEQYF
TGTGCCAGCTCCCAGGCCCGGGACAGAACCTTCACCTACGAGCAGTACTTC
>16|TRBJ2-1|TRBD2|NA|TRBV24-1
CATSGEDEVGYNEQFF
TGTGCCACGAGCGGGGAGGACGAGGTCGGGTACAATGAGCAGTTCTTC
>18|TRBJ2-1|TRBD1|NA|TRBV5-4
CASSFPGTGKSSYNEQFF
TGTGCCAGCAGCTTCCCGGGGACAGGGAAGAGCTCCTACAATGAGCAGTTCTTC
>16|TRBJ2-1|TRBD2|few|TRBV9
CASSVEGSGDYNEQFF
TGTGCCAGCAGCGTAGAAGGTAGCGGGGACTACAATGAGCAGTTCTTC
>17|TRBJ2-7|TRBD2|NA|TRBV10-3
CAIKPHSSSGRSYEQYF
TGTGCCATCAAGCCCCATAGTTCCAGCGGGAGGTCCTACGAGCAGTACTTC
>17|TRBJ2-2|TRBD2|NA|TRBV11-2
CASSPPTSGSFTGELFF
TGTGCCAGCAGCCCCCCGACTAGCGGGAGCTTCACCGGGGAGCTGTTTTTT
>16|TRBJ2-1|TRBD1|NA|TRBV7-8
CASSLEGQGLYNEQFF
TGTGCCAGCAGCTTAGAAGGACAGGGACTTTACAATGAGCAGTTCTTC
>15|TRBJ1-2|NA|NA|TRBV5-1
CASSLGHATNYGYTF
TGCGCCAGCAGCTTGGGACACGCAACTAACTATGGCTACACCTTC
>12|TRBJ2-7|NA|NA|TRBV28
CASKGLNYEQYF
TGTGCCAGCAAGGGACTTAACTACGAGCAGTACTTC
>16|TRBJ2-1|NA|NA|TRBV7-6
CASSLAAGGSYNEQFF
TGTGCCAGCAGCTTAGCGGCGGGTGGGTCATACAATGAGCAGTTCTTC
>14|TRBJ1-1|NA|NA|TRBV7-2
CASSFDRRNTEAFF
TGTGCCAGCAGCTTCGACAGGAGGAACACTGAAGCTTTCTTT
>16|TRBJ1-5|NA|once|TRBV6-1
CASSELRGLNNQPQHF
TGTGCCAGCAGTGAACTTAGGGGACTCAATAATCAGCCCCAGCATTTT
>13|TRBJ2-1|NA|NA|TRBV4-2
CASSQDTVGEQFF
TGTGCCAGCAGCCAAGACACCGTCGGGGAGCAGTTCTTC
>15|TRBJ2-5|NA|NA|TRBV4-2
CASSQDEGGGETQYF
TGTGCCAGCAGCCAAGACGAGGGAGGGGGAGAGACCCAGTACTTC
>16|TRBJ1-2|TRBD1|NA|TRBV3-1/TRBV3-2
CASSLSTGQFNYGYTF
TGTGCCAGCAGCCTCTCAACGGGACAGTTCAACTATGGCTACACCTTC
>16|TRBJ1-1|TRBD1|NA|TRBV28
CASSPPTGGWNTEAFF
TGTGCCAGCAGTCCCCCCACAGGGGGTTGGAACACTGAAGCTTTCTTT
>13|TRBJ1-2|TRBD1|NA|TRBV28
CASSSGQPYGYTF
TGTGCCAGCAGTTCGGGACAGCCCTATGGCTACACCTTC
>14|TRBJ1-2|NA|once|TRBV6-5
CASSPGRSSYGYTF
TGTGCCAGCAGTCCGGGAAGGAGTTCCTATGGCTACACCTTC
>11|TRBJ2-3|NA|NA|TRBV7-9
CASSFGDTQYF
TGTGCCAGCAGCTTCGGAGATACGCAGTATTTT
>13|TRBJ1-4|NA|NA|TRBV7-9
CASSRTADEKLFF
TGTGCCAGCAGTAGGACAGCAGATGAAAAACTGTTTTTT
>11|TRBJ2-7|NA|NA|TRBV28
CASSLEAEQYF
TGTGCCAGCAGTTTGGAGGCCGAGCAGTACTTC
>15|TRBJ2-6|TRBD1|NA|TRBV29-1
CSVEGTGAGANVLTF
TGCAGCGTTGAAGGGACAGGGGCTGGGGCCAACGTCCTGACTTTC
>14|TRBJ2-3|NA|NA|TRBV15
CATSRRTGKDTQYF
TGTGCCACCAGCAGAAGAACAGGAAAAGATACGCAGTATTTT
>18|TRBJ1-5|TRBD1|NA|TRBV2
CASTLGQGKKLGNQPQHF
TGTGCCAGTACCCTTGGACAGGGGAAGAAGTTAGGCAATCAGCCCCAGCATTTT
>13|TRBJ1-2|NA|NA|TRBV12-3/TRBV12-4
CASSLSREYGYTF
TGTGCCAGCAGTTTATCCCGGGAATATGGCTACACCTTC
>16|TRBJ2-3|TRBD2|NA|TRBV5-1
CASSWILAGGTDTQYF
TGCGCCAGCAGCTGGATACTAGCGGGAGGCACAGATACGCAGTATTTT
>17|TRBJ1-5|TRBD1|NA|TRBV28
CASSSSAAGGRNQPQHF
TGTGCCAGCAGTTCATCCGCAGCAGGGGGCCGCAATCAGCCCCAGCATTTT
>12|TRBJ1-2|NA|NA|TRBV28
CASGQGRYGYTF
TGTGCCAGCGGTCAGGGGCGATATGGCTACACCTTC
>15|TRBJ2-5|TRBD2|once|TRBV7-2
CASSSPGLAVETQYF
TGTGCCAGCAGCTCACCGGGACTAGCGGTAGAGACCCAGTACTTC